This T cell receptor beta chain is drawn from a study of blood T cell repertoires in COVID-19. Study-level information: The United States, Italy and Spain provided the acute and convalescent COVID-19 samples. PBMCs, B-cell-depleted T cells, or T cells provided the cDNA or gDNA that made up the material.

The germline CDR1 and CDR2 sequences are SSHAT and FNYEAQ (reference sequence). This CDR3 spans 12 amino acids. Per the study methods: Amplified reference gene primers provided the basis for estimating nucleated cell counts. Clones were sequenced by immunoSEQ multiplex PCR, and TCRdb holds only the in-frame ones, with some missing. The V and J calls and the clone size are those of that table, but D and trimming were determined from the DNA. Of 40,000 to 45,000 clones in the sample, roughly nine tenths were seen once. In regard to this clone: The junction departs from the called germline gene at one end, perhaps through a read error.

The V call is TRBV7-7, the J call TRBJ2-1, with TRBD2 matching 7 bases. This TCR derives from a human donor in a cohort sampled during active COVID-19. The sample comprised peripheral blood. In DNA form, the CDR3 reads TGTGCTAGCAGCCCCGGACACGGGGGGTTGTTCTTC. Amino acid sequence: CASSPGHGGLFF.